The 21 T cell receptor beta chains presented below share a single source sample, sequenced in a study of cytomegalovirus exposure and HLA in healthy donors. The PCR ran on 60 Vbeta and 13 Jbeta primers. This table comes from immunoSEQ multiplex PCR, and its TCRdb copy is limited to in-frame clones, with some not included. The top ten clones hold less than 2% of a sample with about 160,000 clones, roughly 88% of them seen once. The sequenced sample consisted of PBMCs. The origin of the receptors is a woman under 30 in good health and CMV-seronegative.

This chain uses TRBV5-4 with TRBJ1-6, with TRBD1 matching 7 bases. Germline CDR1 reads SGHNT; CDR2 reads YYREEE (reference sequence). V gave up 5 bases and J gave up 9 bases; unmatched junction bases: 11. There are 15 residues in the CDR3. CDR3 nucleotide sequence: TGTGCCAGCAGACCCTTTGACAGGGCCGGTTCACCCCTCCACTTT. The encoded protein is CASRPFDRAGSPLHF. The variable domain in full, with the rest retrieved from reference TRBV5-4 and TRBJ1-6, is ETGVTQSPTHLIKTRGQQVTLRCSSQSGHNTVSWYQQALGQGPQFIFQYYREEENGRGNFPPRFSGLQFPNYSSELNVNALELDDSALYLCASRPFDRAGSPLHFGNGTRLTVT.

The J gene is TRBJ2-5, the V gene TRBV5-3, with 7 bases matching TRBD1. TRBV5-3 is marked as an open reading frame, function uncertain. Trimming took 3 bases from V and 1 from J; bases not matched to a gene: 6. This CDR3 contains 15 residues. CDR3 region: CARSSTTGAQETQYF. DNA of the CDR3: TGTGCCAGAAGCTCAACAACAGGGGCCCAAGAGACCCAGTACTTC.

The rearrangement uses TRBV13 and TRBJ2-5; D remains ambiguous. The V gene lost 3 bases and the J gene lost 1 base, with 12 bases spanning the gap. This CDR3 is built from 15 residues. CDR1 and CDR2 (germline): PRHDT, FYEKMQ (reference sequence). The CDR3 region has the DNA TGTGCCAGCAGCTTTCCACGGTGGAGCCAAGAGACCCAGTACTTC. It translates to CASSFPRWSQETQYF.

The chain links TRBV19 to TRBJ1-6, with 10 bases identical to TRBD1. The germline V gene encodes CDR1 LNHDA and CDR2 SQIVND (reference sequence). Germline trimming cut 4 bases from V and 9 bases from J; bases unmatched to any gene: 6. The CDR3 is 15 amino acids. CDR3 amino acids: CASSNARTGGSPLHF. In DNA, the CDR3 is TGTGCCAGTAGTAACGCGCGGACAGGGGGTTCACCCCTCCACTTT.

CDR3: CASTLGGTGAQGLQETQYF. In DNA, the CDR3 is TGTGCCAGCACCCTGGGAGGGACAGGGGCCCAGGGACTTCAAGAGACCCAGTACTTC. The J gene is TRBJ2-5, the V gene TRBV28, with 10 bases matching TRBD1. The germline CDR1 and CDR2 sequences are MDHEN and SYDVKM. Trimming took 7 bases from V and 2 from J; bases not matched to a gene: 19. CDR3 length: 19 amino acids.

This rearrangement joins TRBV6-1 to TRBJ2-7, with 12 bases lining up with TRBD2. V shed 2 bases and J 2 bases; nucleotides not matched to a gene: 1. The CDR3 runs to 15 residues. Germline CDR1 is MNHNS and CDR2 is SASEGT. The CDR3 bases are TGTGCCAGCAGTGAACTAGCGGGGGGGACCTACGAGCAGTACTTC. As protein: CASSELAGGTYEQYF.

The CDR3 here is CASTPQPENTEAFF. The CDR3 region has the DNA TGTGCCAGTACCCCACAGCCGGAGAACACTGAAGCTTTCTTT. The J gene is TRBJ1-1, the V gene TRBV19; the D is unclear. Germline-derived CDR1 and CDR2 are LNHDA and SQIVND (reference sequence). Trimming cost V 7 bases and J 1 base, with 13 bases left between them. The CDR3 is made up of 14 amino acids.

CDR3 bases: TGTGCCAGCAGCTTGGCAACCGGTGATACTGAAGCTTTCTTT. This sequence encodes CASSLATGDTEAFF. V usage is TRBV5-4 and J usage is TRBJ1-1, with D unclear. Trimming removed 0 bases at V and 5 bases at J, with 11 bases between. The CDR3 length is 14 residues. Germline assignment: CDR1 SGHNT and CDR2 YYREEE (reference sequence). Combining the CDR3 with reference TRBV5-4 and TRBJ1-1 gives the whole variable domain ETGVTQSPTHLIKTRGQQVTLRCSSQSGHNTVSWYQQALGQGPQFIFQYYREEENGRGNFPPRFSGLQFPNYSSELNVNALELDDSALYLCASSLATGDTEAFFGQGTRLTVV.

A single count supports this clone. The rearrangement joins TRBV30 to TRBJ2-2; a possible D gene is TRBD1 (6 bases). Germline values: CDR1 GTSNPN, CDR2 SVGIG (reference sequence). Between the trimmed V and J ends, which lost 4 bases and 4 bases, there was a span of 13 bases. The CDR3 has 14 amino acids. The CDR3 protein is CAWKGQGSTGELFF. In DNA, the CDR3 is TGTGCCTGGAAGGGTCAGGGGAGCACCGGGGAGCTGTTTTTT.

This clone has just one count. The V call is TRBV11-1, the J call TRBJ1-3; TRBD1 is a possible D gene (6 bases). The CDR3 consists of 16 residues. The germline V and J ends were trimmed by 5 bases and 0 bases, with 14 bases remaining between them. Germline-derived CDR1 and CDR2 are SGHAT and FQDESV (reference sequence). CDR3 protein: CASSRLTGHSGNTIYF. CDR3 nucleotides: TGTGCCAGCAGCCGACTGACAGGACACTCTGGAAACACCATATATTTT.

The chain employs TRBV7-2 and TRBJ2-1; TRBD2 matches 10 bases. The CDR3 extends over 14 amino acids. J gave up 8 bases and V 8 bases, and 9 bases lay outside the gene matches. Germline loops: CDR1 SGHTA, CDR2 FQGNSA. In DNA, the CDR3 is TGTGCCAGCGGAGAGCGGGGGGGCCGAGATGAGCAGTTCTTC. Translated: CASGERGGRDEQFF. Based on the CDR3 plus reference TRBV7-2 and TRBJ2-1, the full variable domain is GAGVSQSPSNKVTEKGKDVELRCDPISGHTALYWYRQSLGQGLEFLIYFQGNSAPDKSGLPSDRFSAERTGGSVSTLTIQRTQQEDSAVYLCASGERGGRDEQFFGPGTRLTVL.

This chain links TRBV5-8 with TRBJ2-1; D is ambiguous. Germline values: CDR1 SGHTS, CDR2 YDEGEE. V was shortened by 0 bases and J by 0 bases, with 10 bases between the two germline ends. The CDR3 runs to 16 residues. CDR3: CASSLVVVSSYNEQFF. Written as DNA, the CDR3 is TGTGCCAGCAGCTTGGTTGTGGTGAGCTCCTACAATGAGCAGTTCTTC.

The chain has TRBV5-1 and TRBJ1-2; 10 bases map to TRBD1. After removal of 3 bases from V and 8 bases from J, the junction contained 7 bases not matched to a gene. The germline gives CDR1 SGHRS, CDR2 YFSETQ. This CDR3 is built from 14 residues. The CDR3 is CASSYSGQGMGYTF. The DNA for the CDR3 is TGCGCCAGCAGCTACTCGGGACAGGGGATGGGCTACACCTTC.

This CDR3 is CASRSFWTGADEQYF. The CDR3 DNA reads TGTGCCAGCAGATCCTTCTGGACAGGGGCGGACGAGCAGTACTTC. The gene calls are TRBV25-1 and TRBJ2-7; 9 positions agree with TRBD1. J was trimmed by 5 bases and V by 6 bases; bases with no gene match: 11. The CDR3 has 15 residues. Germline CDR1 reads MGHDK; CDR2 reads SYGVNS.

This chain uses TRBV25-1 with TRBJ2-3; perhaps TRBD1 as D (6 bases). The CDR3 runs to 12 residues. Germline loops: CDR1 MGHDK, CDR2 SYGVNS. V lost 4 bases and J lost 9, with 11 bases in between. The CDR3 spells CASSGTTGTQYF. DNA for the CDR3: TGTGCCAGCAGTGGGACCACAGGGACGCAGTATTTT.

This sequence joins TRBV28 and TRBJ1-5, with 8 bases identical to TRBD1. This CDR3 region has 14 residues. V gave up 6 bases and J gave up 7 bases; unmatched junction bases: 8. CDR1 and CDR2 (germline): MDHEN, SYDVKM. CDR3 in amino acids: CASSPEQGVQPQHF. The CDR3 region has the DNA TGTGCCAGCAGCCCAGAACAGGGGGTCCAGCCCCAGCATTTT. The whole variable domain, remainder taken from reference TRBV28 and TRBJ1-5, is DVKVTQSSRYLVKRTGEKVFLECVQDMDHENMFWYRQDPGLGLRLIYFSYDVKMKEKGDIPEGYSVSREKKERFSLILESASTNQTSMYLCASSPEQGVQPQHFGDGTRLSIL.

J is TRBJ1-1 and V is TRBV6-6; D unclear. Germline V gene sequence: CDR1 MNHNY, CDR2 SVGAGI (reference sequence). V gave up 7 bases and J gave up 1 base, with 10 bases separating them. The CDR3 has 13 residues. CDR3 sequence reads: CASNRISNTEAFF. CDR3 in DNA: TGTGCCAGCAACAGAATTTCGAACACTGAAGCTTTCTTT.

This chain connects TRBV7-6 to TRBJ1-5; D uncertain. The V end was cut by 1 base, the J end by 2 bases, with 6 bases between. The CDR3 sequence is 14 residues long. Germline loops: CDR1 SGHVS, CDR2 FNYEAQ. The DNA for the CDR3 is TGTGCCAGCAGCTTAGTCCCGGGCAATCAGCCCCAGCATTTT. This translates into CASSLVPGNQPQHF.

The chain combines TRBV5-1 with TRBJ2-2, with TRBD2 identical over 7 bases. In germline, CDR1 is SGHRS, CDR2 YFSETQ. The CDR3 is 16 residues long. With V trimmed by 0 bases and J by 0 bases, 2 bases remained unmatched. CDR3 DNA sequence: TGCGCCAGCAGCTTGGTGGGGGGGTCGAACACCGGGGAGCTGTTTTTT. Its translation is CASSLVGGSNTGELFF.

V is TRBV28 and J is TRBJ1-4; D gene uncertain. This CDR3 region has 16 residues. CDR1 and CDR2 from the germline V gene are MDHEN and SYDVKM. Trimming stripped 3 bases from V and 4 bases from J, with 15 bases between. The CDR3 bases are TGTGCCAGCAGTTTTAATCTCCTTAACGGTAATGAAAAACTGTTTTTT. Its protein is CASSFNLLNGNEKLFF.

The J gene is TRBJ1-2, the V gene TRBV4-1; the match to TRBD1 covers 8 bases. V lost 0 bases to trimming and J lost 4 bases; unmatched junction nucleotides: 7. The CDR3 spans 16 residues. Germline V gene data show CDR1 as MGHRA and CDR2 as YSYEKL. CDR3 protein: CASSQDQGALLYGYTF. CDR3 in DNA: TGCGCCAGCAGCCAAGATCAGGGGGCACTCCTCTATGGCTACACCTTC.